This TCR beta chain was captured in a study of regulatory T cells in long-lasting Graves disease (dated by TCRdb to about 2021). About the full investigation: Newly diagnosed Graves' disease patients had taken antithyroid drugs for less than 3 months. A total of around 35 samples underwent TCR sequencing, from around 13 patients with persistent Graves' disease and some 20 patients with newly diagnosed Graves' disease. The study was registered as a clinical trial and conducted in China. Peripheral blood TCR sequencing and RNA sequencing compared persistent Graves' disease patients with newly diagnosed Graves' disease patients. Summary of the overall study and its limitations: Sequencing and analysis were limited to the TCR beta chain. Compared with newly diagnosed patients, patients with persistent Graves' disease had lower TCR Shannon entropy and fewer highly expanded clones, which suggests clonal expansion. Persistent disease showed preferential use of TRBV28, TRBJ1-2 and TRBJ2-5, whereas newly diagnosed disease favored TRBV20-1 and TRBJ2-1. The authors noted that the small sample size was a limitation that may lower accuracy. More public clonotypes were shared among persistent patients (2,741) than among newly diagnosed patients (just under 1,000). Peripheral blood alone was examined, since thyroid tissue, which constituted the primary lesion, could not be accessed.

The time point label of this sample denotes: newly diagnosed GD, antithyroid drugs for less than 3 months. RNA was extracted from PBMCs in TRIzol for both TCR sequencing and RNA sequencing. The diagnosis of Graves' disease was made according to American Thyroid Association guidelines. Patients for the study were recruited at an endocrinology department in Xi'an, China. Each patient gave about 8.1 milliliters of peripheral blood, collected in an EDTA anticoagulant tube. Ficoll Paque Plus density gradient separation was used to isolate PBMCs, and no further T cell sorting was done. An Agilent 2100 Bioanalyzer and agarose gel were used to assess RNA quality, and a NanoDrop 2000 was used to measure RNA concentration. The germline V end is reduced by 0 bases and the J end by 4 bases; junction bases left unmatched: 5. From the cysteine up to the phenylalanine, the CDR3 has a length of 17 residues. Only the CDR3 DNA is retained, 51 bases long and in frame from the first base. The germline V gene yields LGHNA for CDR1 and YSLEER for CDR2.

Libraries were constructed by multiplex PCR. The instrument given in TCRdb is Illumina HiSeq 4000. CDR3 regions were amplified by Arm-PCR with iRepertoire HTBI primers to construct TCR beta libraries. Before sequencing, the PCR products underwent gel purification. Concerning the study's data processing: Across samples, 55 to 80 TRBV and 13 to 15 TRBJ segments were identified and used for gene usage analysis of CDR3 amino acid clonotypes. Filtered high-quality paired reads were merged into contigs using COPE and FqMerger. Contigs were aligned with BLAST to IMGT TRBV, TRBD and TRBJ reference genes, and CDR3 was defined per IMGT. Any clonotype with a frequency above 0.1% was classified as a highly expanded clone. Shannon entropy was used to measure repertoire diversity, and the Gini coefficient was used to measure V-J evenness. A clonotype was considered public if more than one individual shared it. TCRdb redid the processing of the public reads, applying fastp at Q25 and MiXCR, and retained in-frame beta chains. Records with the same CDR3 protein are collapsed into one entry carrying the most frequent genes and DNA. The V and J calls follow TCRdb's processing rather than the paper's. This sample has 360,000 or so distinct CDR3 sequences in its table, and over 9.5% of those were observed once. The top ten clonotypes cover approximately 17% of the sample.

A remark on this clonotype: There is no known antigen for this receptor. Base-call qualities are not available, and no considerably larger clone is one nucleotide away.

These data also formed part of another study, on T cells in Graves' hyperthyroidism and ophthalmopathy. The second study, in turn, reports: A patient counted as having stable Graves' hyperthyroidism if no progression to ophthalmopathy occurred over 18 months of follow-up. Hyperthyroidism patients were newly diagnosed, with disease duration under 2 months, and aged 18 to 65 years. Exclusion was applied to patients with uncontrolled infections, other autoimmune diseases, pregnancy or lactation. Clinical symptoms, serum thyroxine and TRAb, thyroid ultrasound, and orbital computed tomography formed the basis for the diagnoses. A first-round RT-PCR of the TCR CDR3 used the HTBI primer set with the Qiagen OneStep RT-PCR kit. Most expanded thyroid clonotypes (frequency above 0.001) were also detected in blood, a finding suggesting that blood repertoires may reflect thyroid immune responses. A 13 V-J signature model separated ophthalmopathy from stable hyperthyroidism, with around 90% sensitivity and 81.08% specificity in cross-validation and 80%/75% in testing. During validation, the model predicted progression to ophthalmopathy a median of roughly 7.1 months ahead of onset, with almost 71% sensitivity and roughly 72% specificity. TCR V-J signatures able to tell the groups apart were searched for in a discovery cohort of 100 patients, of whom more than 40 had Graves' ophthalmopathy and about 55 had stable Graves' hyperthyroidism. Prospective prediction of ophthalmopathy was tested in an independent validation cohort consisting of some 19 hyperthyroidism patients and some 15 patients who later progressed to ophthalmopathy. The 100 or so discovery patients were randomly split 7:3 into training and test sets. In roughly six Graves' hyperthyroidism patients, the study also compared T-cell repertoires from thyroid tissue with T-cell repertoires from blood. Following sampling, methimazole starting at 30 mg daily was given to hyperthyroidism patients, and high-dose intravenous methylprednisolone was given to ophthalmopathy patients. A second multiplex PCR round built the libraries, followed by size selection and purification. Libraries were sequenced paired-end with 100 bp reads on an Illumina HiSeq2000. Raw data were processed with SOAPnuke, discarding reads with adapters, uncalled bases, mean Phred below 15, or no exact constant-primer or identifier match. COPE v1.2.5 was used to merge high-quality paired reads, and clonotypes were defined as unique nucleotide sequences. MiTCR v1.1 was used to align clonotypes to the IMGT TRBV, TRBD and TRBJ reference segments. The analysis was restricted to V-J combinations with a frequency above 0.0001, which together covered just over 99% of the repertoires. A TCS score was defined as the ratio between F50 (clonal expansion) and ExV (chaos), using BLOSUM62-based TCRdist between CDR3 peptides within each V-J. Welch's t-statistics and random forest reduced around 510 V-J features to 10 to 15, which were used in a naive Bayes classifier (R e1071). No statistical method was used to fix the sample size in advance, and group allocation was not hidden from the investigators. According to the paper, TCR Vbeta CDR3 sequencing was carried out on 135 peripheral blood samples, which came from about 45 ophthalmopathy, under 80 hyperthyroidism and approximately 17 progressor patients.

The chain couples TRBV4-3 to TRBJ2-2, with 10 junctional bases fitting TRBD2. This clonotype was obtained from a woman younger than 35 with Graves disease. Donor details come from another sample of the same person, matched by shared clones. Sequencing was performed on peripheral blood mononuclear cells (PBMCs), taken at new diagnosis, from a patient treated with antithyroid drugs. The CDR3 corresponds to CASSQESGRVGTGELFF. In nucleotides, the sequence is TGCGCCAGCAGCCAAGAAAGCGGGAGGGTCGGCACCGGGGAGCTGTTTTTT.